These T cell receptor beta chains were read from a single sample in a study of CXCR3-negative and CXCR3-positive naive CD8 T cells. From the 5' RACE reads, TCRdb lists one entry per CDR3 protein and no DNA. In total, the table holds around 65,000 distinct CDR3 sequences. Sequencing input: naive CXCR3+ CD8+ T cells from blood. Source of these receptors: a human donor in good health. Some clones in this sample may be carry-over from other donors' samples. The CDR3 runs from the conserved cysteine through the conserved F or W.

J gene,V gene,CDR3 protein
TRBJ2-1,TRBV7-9,CASSFPPTGTGHYNEQFF
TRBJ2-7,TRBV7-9,CASSLQARGGPPLYEQYF
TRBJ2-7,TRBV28,CASSSHRDRPLDEQYF
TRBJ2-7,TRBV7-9,CASSLHGTTYEQYF
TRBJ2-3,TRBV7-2,CASSLVRIPGQGTDTQYF
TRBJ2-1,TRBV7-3,CASSLTGPSYNEQFF
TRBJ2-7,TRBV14,CASSQGQIPYEQYF
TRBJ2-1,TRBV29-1,CSVGTGNYNEQFF
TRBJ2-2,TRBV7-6,CASSLPPDSPNTGELFF
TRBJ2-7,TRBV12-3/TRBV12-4,CASSVTGSRREQYF
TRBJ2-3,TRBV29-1,CSATGELEYTQYF
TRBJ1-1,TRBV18,CASSPPQNTEAFF
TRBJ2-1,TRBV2,CASTPPGLVLGNEQFF
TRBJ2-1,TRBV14,CASSQPGGGSYNEQFF
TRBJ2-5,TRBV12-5,CASGLAGTGQETQYF
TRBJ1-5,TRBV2,CASSLGGHQPQHF
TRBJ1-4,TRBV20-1,CSASSRPEDGTRTNEKLFF
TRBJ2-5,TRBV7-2,CASSFGLAGYQETQYF
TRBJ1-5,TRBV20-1,CSARDLWGDSNQPQHF
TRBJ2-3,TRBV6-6,CASSYYRNTDTQYF
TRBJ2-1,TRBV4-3,CASSQDKGFTAEQFF
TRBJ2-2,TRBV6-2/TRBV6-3,CASILSWDNTGELFF
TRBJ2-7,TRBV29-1,CSAAGTGGSNEQYF
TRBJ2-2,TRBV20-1,CSAREPGGVTGELFF
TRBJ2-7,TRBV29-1,CSVEGNYEQYF
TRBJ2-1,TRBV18,CASSPPVAGYNEQFF
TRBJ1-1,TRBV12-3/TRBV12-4,CASSFGALRGNTEAFF
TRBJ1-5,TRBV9,CASSVDGTGGRQPQHF
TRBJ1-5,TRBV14,CASSQGQGPIFPQHF